This entry is about one TCR beta chain. The antigen remains undetermined. This CDR3 contains 16 residues. V dropped 6 bases and J dropped 0 bases, with 15 bases sitting between them. Germline assignment: CDR1 SGHNT and CDR2 YYREEE (reference sequence). Only in-frame clones appear in the TCRdb table, and some are missing; sequencing was by immunoSEQ multiplex PCR. Of under 150,000 clones in the sample, around 90% are singletons; the top ten hold around 1.6%. The source of the sample is a study of T cell responses to AZD1222 COVID-19 vaccine. General study results and limits: Among spike-specific TCRs, nearly half reportedly target unmutated variant regions. A mostly white British donor set with more females was recruited, and clonal diversity was possibly underestimated. Among those given AZD1222, only five or six were seropositive at baseline. Vaccine-associated CD4 TCRs ranged over spike, dominating at 160-218 and 743-854.

Sample: peripheral blood, taken 28 days after the second AZD1222 dose. The sequence was collected from an adult who received the AZD1222 COVID-19 vaccine. The chain recombines TRBV5-4 with TRBJ2-2; D gene uncertain. CDR3 nucleotides: TGTGCCAGCACTTTCTCGGGCGGCGCGAACACCGGGGAGCTGTTTTTT. Residues: CASTFSGGANTGELFF.